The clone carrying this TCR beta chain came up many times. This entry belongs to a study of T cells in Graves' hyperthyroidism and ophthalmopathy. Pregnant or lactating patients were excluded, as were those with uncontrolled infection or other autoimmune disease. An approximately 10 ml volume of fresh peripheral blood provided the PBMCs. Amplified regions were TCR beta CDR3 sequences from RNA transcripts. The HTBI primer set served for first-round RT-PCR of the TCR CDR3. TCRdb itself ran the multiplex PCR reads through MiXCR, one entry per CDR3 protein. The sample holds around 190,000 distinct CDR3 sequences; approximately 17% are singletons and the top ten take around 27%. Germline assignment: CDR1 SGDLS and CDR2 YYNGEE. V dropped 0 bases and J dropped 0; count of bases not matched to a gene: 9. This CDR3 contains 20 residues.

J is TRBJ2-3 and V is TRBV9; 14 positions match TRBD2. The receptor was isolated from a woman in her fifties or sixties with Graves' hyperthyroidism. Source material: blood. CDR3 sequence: CASSVATGTSGGHSTDTQYF. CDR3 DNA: TGTGCCAGCAGCGTAGCTACCGGGACTAGCGGGGGCCATAGCACAGATACGCAGTATTTT.